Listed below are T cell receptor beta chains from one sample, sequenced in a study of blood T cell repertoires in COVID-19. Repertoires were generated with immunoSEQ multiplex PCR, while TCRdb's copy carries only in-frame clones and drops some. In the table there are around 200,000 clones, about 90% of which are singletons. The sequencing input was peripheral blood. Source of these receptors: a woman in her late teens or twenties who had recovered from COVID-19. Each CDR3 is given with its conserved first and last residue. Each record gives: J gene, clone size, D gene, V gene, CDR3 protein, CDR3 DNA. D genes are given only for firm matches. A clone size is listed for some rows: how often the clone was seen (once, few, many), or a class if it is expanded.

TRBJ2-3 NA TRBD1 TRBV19 CASSPGTDTQYF TGTGCCAGTAGTCCCGGGACAGACACGCAGTATTTT
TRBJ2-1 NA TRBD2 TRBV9 CASSAGTSSYNEQFF TGTGCCAGCAGCGCAGGGACTAGCAGCTACAATGAGCAGTTCTTC
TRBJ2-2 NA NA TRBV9 CASSPTLNTGELFF TGTGCCAGCAGCCCCACTTTGAACACCGGGGAGCTGTTTTTT
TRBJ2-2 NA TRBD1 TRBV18 CASSPRLFVTGGGTGELFF TGTGCCAGCTCACCACGACTCTTTGTGACAGGGGGCGGCACCGGGGAGCTGTTTTTT
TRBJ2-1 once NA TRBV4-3 CASSQESFNEQFF TGCGCCAGCAGCCAAGAGTCCTTCAATGAGCAGTTCTTC
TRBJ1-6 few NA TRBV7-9 CASSSQGGNSPLHF TGTGCCAGCAGCTCGCAGGGCGGAAATTCACCCCTCCACTTT
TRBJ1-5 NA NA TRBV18 CASSQYLGVHSNQPQHF TGTGCCAGCTCACAGTACCTCGGGGTCCATAGCAATCAGCCCCAGCATTTT
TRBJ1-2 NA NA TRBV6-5 CASSYSPGAGYGYTF TGTGCCAGCAGTTACTCCCCGGGAGCGGGCTATGGCTACACCTTC
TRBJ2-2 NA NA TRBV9 CASSRETNTGELFF TGTGCCAGCAGTCGAGAAACGAACACCGGGGAGCTGTTTTTT
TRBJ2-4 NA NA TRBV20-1 CSHVQGDIQYF TGCAGTCACGTACAGGGAGACATTCAGTACTTC
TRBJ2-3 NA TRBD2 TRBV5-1 CASSFGTSGSADTQYF TGCGCCAGCAGCTTCGGGACTAGCGGGAGTGCAGATACGCAGTATTTT
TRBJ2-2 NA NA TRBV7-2 CASSLTGLAMELFF TGTGCCAGCAGCTTAACAGGGCTAGCAATGGAGCTGTTTTTT
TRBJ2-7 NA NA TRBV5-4 CASSLAGEQYF TGTGCCAGCAGCTTGGCCGGGGAGCAGTACTTC
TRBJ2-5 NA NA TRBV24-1 CATSDPGNFKETQYF TGTGCCACCAGTGATCCCGGGAATTTTAAAGAGACCCAGTACTTC
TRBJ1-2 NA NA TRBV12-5 CASGLQGGYGYTF TGTGCTAGTGGTCTACAGGGTGGGTATGGCTACACCTTC
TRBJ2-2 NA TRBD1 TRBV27 CASSLMTGYTGELFF TGTGCCAGCAGTTTAATGACAGGGTACACCGGGGAGCTGTTTTTT
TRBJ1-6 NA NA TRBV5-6 CASSYRPAYNSPLHF TGTGCCAGCAGCTACAGGCCCGCGTATAATTCACCCCTCCACTTT